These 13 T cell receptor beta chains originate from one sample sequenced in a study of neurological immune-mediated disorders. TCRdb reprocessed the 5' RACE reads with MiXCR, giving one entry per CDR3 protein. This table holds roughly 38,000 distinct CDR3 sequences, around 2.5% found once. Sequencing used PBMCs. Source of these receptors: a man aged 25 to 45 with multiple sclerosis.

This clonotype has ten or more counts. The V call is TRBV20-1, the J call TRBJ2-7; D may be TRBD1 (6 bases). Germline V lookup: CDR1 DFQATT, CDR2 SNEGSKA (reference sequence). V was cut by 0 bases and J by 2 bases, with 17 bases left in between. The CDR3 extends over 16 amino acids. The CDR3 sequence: CSARETEGDGAYEQYF. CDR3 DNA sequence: TGCAGTGCTAGAGAAACCGAGGGGGACGGAGCCTACGAGCAGTACTTC.

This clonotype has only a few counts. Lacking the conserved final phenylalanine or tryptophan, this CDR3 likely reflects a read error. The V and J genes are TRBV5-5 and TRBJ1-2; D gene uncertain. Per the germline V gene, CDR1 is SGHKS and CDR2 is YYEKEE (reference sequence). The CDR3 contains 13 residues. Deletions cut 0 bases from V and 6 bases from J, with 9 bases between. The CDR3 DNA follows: TGTGCCAGCAGCTTGGAGCCGGGTCATGGCTACACCGGC. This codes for CASSLEPGHGYTG.

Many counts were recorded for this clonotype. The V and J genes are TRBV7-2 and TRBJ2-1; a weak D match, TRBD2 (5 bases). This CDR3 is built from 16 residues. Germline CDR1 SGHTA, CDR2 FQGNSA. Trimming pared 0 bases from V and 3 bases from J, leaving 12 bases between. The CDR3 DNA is TGTGCCAGCAGCTTAGCGTTCGGAACTAGCTACAATGAGCAGTTCTTC. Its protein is CASSLAFGTSYNEQFF. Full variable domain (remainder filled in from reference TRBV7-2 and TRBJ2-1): GAGVSQSPSNKVTEKGKDVELRCDPISGHTALYWYRQSLGQGLEFLIYFQGNSAPDKSGLPSDRFSAERTGGSVSTLTIQRTQQEDSAVYLCASSLAFGTSYNEQFFGPGTRLTVL.

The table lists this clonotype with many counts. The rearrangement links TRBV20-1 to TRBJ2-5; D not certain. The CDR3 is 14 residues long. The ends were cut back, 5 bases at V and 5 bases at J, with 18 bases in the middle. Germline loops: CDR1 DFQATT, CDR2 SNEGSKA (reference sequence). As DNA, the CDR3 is TGCAGTGCTCTTACGGCTAGTATGGACGAGACCCAGTACTTC. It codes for CSALTASMDETQYF.

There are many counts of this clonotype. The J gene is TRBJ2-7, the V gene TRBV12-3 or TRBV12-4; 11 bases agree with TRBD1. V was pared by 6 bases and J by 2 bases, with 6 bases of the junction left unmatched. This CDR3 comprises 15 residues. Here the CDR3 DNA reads TGTGCCAGCAGCCCCGGGACAGGGGGTACCTACGAGCAGTACTTC. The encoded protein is CASSPGTGGTYEQYF.

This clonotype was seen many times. This CDR3 reads CASSLDSGGFRGELFF. CDR3 sequence (DNA): TGTGCCAGCAGTTTGGATAGCGGGGGTTTCCGCGGGGAGCTGTTTTTT. The chain links TRBV28 to TRBJ2-2; 9 nucleotides match TRBD2. This CDR3 has 16 amino acids. V shed 3 bases, J shed 7 bases, and the junction held 9 bases outside the gene matches. Germline-derived CDR1 and CDR2 are MDHEN and SYDVKM.

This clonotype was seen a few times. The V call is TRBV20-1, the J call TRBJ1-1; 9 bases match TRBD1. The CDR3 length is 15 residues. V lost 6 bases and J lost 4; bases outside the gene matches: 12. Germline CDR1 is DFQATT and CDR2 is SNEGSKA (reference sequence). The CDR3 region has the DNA TGCAGTGCCACTGTCCCGGGACAGGGTTTCACTGAAGCTTTCTTT. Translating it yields CSATVPGQGFTEAFF.

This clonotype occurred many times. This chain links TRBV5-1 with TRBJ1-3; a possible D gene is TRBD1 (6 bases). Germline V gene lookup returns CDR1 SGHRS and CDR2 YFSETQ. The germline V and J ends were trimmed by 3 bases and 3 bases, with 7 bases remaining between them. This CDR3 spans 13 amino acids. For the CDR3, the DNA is TGCGCCAGCAGCTCAGGGGTTGGAAACACCATATATTTT. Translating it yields CASSSGVGNTIYF.

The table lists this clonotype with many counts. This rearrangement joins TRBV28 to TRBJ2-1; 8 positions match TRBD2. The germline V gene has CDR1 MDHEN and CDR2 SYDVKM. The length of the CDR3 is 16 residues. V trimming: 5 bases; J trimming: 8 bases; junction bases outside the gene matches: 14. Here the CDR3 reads CASSPQSGSRGDEQFF. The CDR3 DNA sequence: TGTGCCAGCAGTCCCCAAAGCGGGAGCCGCGGGGATGAGCAGTTCTTC.

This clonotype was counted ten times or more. In DNA, the CDR3 is TGTGCCATGGGGACAGGGGGCCGTTATGAGCAGTTCTTC. Translating it yields CAMGTGGRYEQFF. J is TRBJ2-1 and V is TRBV10-3, with TRBD1 matching over 12 bases. This CDR3 comprises 13 residues. CDR1 is ENHRY and CDR2 is SYGVKD in the germline V gene. V lost 9 bases, J lost 8 bases, and 5 bases stayed unmatched.

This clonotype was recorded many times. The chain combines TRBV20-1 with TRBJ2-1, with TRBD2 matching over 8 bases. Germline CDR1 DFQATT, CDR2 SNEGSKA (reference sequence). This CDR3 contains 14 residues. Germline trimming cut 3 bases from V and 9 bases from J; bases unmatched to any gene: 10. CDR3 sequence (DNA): TGCAGTGCTAGGAAGACTAGCGTTCGGGGTGAGCAGTTCTTC. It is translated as CSARKTSVRGEQFF.

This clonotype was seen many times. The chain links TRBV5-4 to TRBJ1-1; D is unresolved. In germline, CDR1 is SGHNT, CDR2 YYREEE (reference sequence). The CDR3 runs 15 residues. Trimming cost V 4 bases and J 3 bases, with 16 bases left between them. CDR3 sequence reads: CASSPPFGSHTEAFF. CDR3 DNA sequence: TGTGCCAGCAGCCCCCCCTTTGGCAGTCACACTGAAGCTTTCTTT.

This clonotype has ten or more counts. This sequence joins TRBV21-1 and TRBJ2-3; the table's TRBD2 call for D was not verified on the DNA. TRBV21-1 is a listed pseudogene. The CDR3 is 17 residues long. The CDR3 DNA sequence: TGTGCCAGCAGCAAAGTAGAACTAGCGGGGGGCCCAGCGGCGCAGTATTTT. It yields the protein CASSKVELAGGPAAQYF.